These T cell receptor beta chains were read from a single sample in a study of T cell repertoires in cytomegalovirus infection. TCRdb re-analysed the reads in MiXCR, keeping a single row per CDR3 protein. Counted here are nearly 650,000 distinct CDR3 sequences, approximately 25% occurring once; the ten biggest clones make up around 8%. Sequenced material: CD8+ T cells from PBMCs. These TCRs come from a human donor in good health (CMV status not recorded). Some clones in this sample may be carry-over from other donors' samples. Each CDR3 is given with its conserved first and last residue. The D gene is left open where the match is weak. Clone size, where shown, is once, few, many, or a class for clones that have expanded.

J gene,D gene,V gene,clone size,CDR3 protein,CDR3 DNA
TRBJ1-2,.,TRBV6-5,.,CASSYQGRGYGYTF,TGTGCCAGCAGTTACCAGGGACGGGGCTATGGCTACACCTTC
TRBJ2-1,TRBD1,TRBV5-5,few,CASSWNDRVEFF,TGTGCCAGCAGCTGGAACGACAGGGTAGAGTTCTTC
TRBJ2-1,TRBD2,TRBV10-3,.,CAISETSASSYNEQFF,TGTGCCATCAGTGAGACTAGCGCAAGCTCCTACAATGAGCAGTTCTTC
TRBJ1-1,.,TRBV28,.,CATSQGRRNTEAFF,TGTGCCACCTCCCAGGGGCGGCGGAACACTGAAGCTTTCTTT
TRBJ2-4,TRBD2,TRBV7-3,few,CASSLTQLAGGQGKNIQYF,TGTGCCAGCAGCTTAACTCAACTAGCGGGGGGGCAGGGCAAAAACATTCAGTACTTC
TRBJ2-3,TRBD1,TRBV28,many,CASSPGQGITDTQYF,TGTGCCAGCAGTCCGGGACAGGGAATCACAGATACGCAGTATTTT
TRBJ1-2,TRBD1,TRBV7-9,few,CASSRGQTYGYTF,TGTGCCAGCAGCCGGGGACAGACGTATGGCTACACCTTC
TRBJ1-1,.,TRBV28,few,CASSLMGFHIEAFF,TGTGCCAGCAGTTTGATGGGGTTCCACATTGAAGCTTTCTTT
TRBJ2-1,.,TRBV2,.,CASRGTVNEQFF,TGTGCCAGCAGGGGGACTGTTAATGAGCAGTTCTTC
TRBJ2-1,.,TRBV28,.,CASSLLMGPVNEQFF,TGTGCCAGCAGTTTACTCATGGGACCTGTAAATGAGCAGTTCTTC
TRBJ2-1,TRBD1,TRBV28,few,CASSFHRGTYNEQFF,TGTGCCAGCAGTTTCCACAGGGGTACCTACAATGAGCAGTTCTTC
TRBJ1-1,.,TRBV7-3,many,CASSYEMNTEAFF,TGTGCCAGCAGCTATGAAATGAACACTGAAGCTTTCTTT
TRBJ2-3,TRBD2,TRBV5-4,.,CASSATSGGTDTQYF,TGTGCCAGCAGCGCGACTAGCGGGGGCACAGATACGCAGTATTTT
TRBJ2-2,TRBD1,TRBV6-2/TRBV6-3,.,CASRKTGASRNTGELFF,TGTGCCAGCAGGAAGACAGGGGCGAGCCGGAACACCGGGGAGCTGTTTTTT
TRBJ1-5,.,TRBV19,.,CASSIRGTNQPQHF,TGTGCCAGTAGTATACGGGGGACTAATCAGCCCCAGCATTTT
TRBJ1-6,TRBD1,TRBV7-6,many,CASSFSQDRGYNSPLHF,TGTGCCAGCAGTTTCAGCCAGGACAGGGGTTATAATTCACCCCTCCACTTT
TRBJ2-1,.,TRBV30,few,CAWRGTENEQFF,TGTGCCTGGAGGGGGACTGAGAATGAGCAGTTCTTC
TRBJ1-1,TRBD1,TRBV6-5,.,CASRTGSWYTEAFF,TGTGCCAGCAGGACAGGGTCGTGGTACACTGAAGCTTTCTTT
TRBJ2-7,.,TRBV20-1,.,CSARDFGASYEQYF,TGCAGTGCTAGAGATTTCGGAGCCTCCTACGAGCAGTACTTC
TRBJ1-2,.,TRBV7-4,few,CANTQGRNGYTF,TGTGCCAACACACAGGGAAGGAATGGCTACACCTTC
TRBJ1-5,.,TRBV19,.,CASSIVLESNQPQHF,TGTGCCAGTAGTATTGTACTCGAGAGCAATCAGCCCCAGCATTTT
TRBJ2-5,.,TRBV7-6,many,CASSRTEVETQYF,TGTGCCAGCAGCCGGACGGAGGTAGAGACCCAGTACTTC
TRBJ1-1,.,TRBV12-3/TRBV12-4,many,CASSSLGGFTEAFF,TGTGCCAGCAGTTCACTAGGGGGTTTCACTGAAGCTTTCTTT
TRBJ2-1,TRBD2,TRBV25-1,once,CASSEWTQSSGGNEQFF,TGTGCCAGCAGTGAGTGGACCCAAAGTAGCGGGGGCAATGAGCAGTTCTTC
TRBJ2-1,.,TRBV6-2/TRBV6-3,few,CASSYLQGSGMGNEQFF,TGTGCCAGCAGTTACCTTCAGGGGTCGGGGATGGGCAATGAGCAGTTCTTC
TRBJ2-2,TRBD2,TRBV6-2/TRBV6-3,few,CASTGPPGLAGRRWTGELFF,TGTGCCAGCACCGGCCCTCCGGGACTAGCGGGGCGCCGGTGGACCGGGGAGCTGTTTTTT
TRBJ2-1,TRBD2,TRBV9,few,CASSAAGGQKNEQFF,TGTGCCAGCAGCGCCGCGGGGGGCCAAAAGAATGAGCAGTTCTTC
TRBJ2-1,TRBD2,TRBV28,few,CASRRTSGYNEQFF,TGTGCCAGCAGGCGGACTAGCGGCTACAATGAGCAGTTCTTC
TRBJ1-1,TRBD1,TRBV6-6,.,CASSYSRDSGMGTEAFF,TGTGCCAGCAGTTACTCCCGGGACAGTGGCATGGGCACTGAAGCTTTCTTT
TRBJ2-2,TRBD2,TRBV29-1,many,CSVVYGGSNTGELFF,TGCAGCGTTGTTTACGGGGGGTCAAACACCGGGGAGCTGTTTTTT
TRBJ2-1,.,TRBV7-9,.,CANSPGLASSYNEQFF,TGTGCCAACAGCCCGGGACTTGCGAGCTCCTACAATGAGCAGTTCTTC
TRBJ1-1,.,TRBV11-2,many,CASSHRVVDTEAFF,TGTGCCAGCAGCCACAGGGTTGTTGACACTGAAGCTTTCTTT
TRBJ1-2,.,TRBV13,few,CASSPSRGSSGYTF,TGTGCCAGCAGCCCCTCCAGGGGCTCCTCTGGCTACACCTTC
TRBJ1-1,.,TRBV14,many,CASSQESRPRAEAFF,TGTGCCAGCAGCCAAGAGTCCCGACCTAGGGCTGAAGCTTTCTTT
TRBJ1-2,.,TRBV14,few,CASSQGRRYGYTF,TGTGCCAGCAGCCAAGGGCGGCGGTATGGCTACACCTTC
TRBJ2-1,TRBD2,TRBV6-5,.,CASSKSGGAFDEQFF,TGTGCCAGCTCCAAAAGCGGGGGGGCCTTCGATGAGCAGTTCTTC
TRBJ2-1,.,TRBV5-6,few,CASSLGLNAYNEQFF,TGTGCCAGCAGCTTGGGACTTAACGCGTACAATGAGCAGTTCTTC
TRBJ2-1,TRBD2,TRBV7-9,.,CASSPRLSGGPYNEQFF,TGTGCCAGCAGCCCCCGGCTGAGCGGGGGGCCCTACAATGAGCAGTTCTTC
TRBJ2-1,TRBD2,TRBV6-1,few,CASSEALAGNEQFF,TGTGCCAGCAGTGAAGCCCTAGCGGGCAATGAGCAGTTCTTC
TRBJ2-1,TRBD2,TRBV7-9,.,CASSPWIAGGRKGTDEQFF,TGTGCCAGCAGCCCCTGGATAGCGGGGGGGCGGAAGGGTACGGATGAGCAGTTCTTC
TRBJ2-5,.,TRBV28,few,CASSSLYGTQYF,TGTGCCAGCAGTTCCCTTTATGGGACCCAGTACTTC
TRBJ2-6,TRBD1,TRBV7-9,many,CASSLEAPPGTGDAGANVLTF,TGTGCCAGCAGCTTAGAGGCTCCCCCCGGGACAGGGGATGCTGGGGCCAACGTCCTGACTTTC